This TCR beta chain was observed in a study of regulatory T cells in long-lasting Graves disease. The CDR3 has 12 residues. CDR1 is MNHEY, CDR2 SMNVEV, per germline (reference sequence). Trimming shortened V by 6 bases and J by 12 bases, and 15 bases separated the two germline ends. The sample holds a few counts of this clonotype. Sequencing libraries for TCR beta were prepared with iRepertoire HTBI primers and Arm-PCR of CDR3 regions. TCRdb re-derived calls from the multiplex PCR reads in MiXCR, one entry per CDR3 protein. In the table there are over 450,000 distinct CDR3 sequences, approximately 12% of which are singletons. Time point of the sample: newly diagnosed GD, antithyroid drugs for less than 3 months. RNA isolated from PBMCs was used to make the TCR library. The sample was also linked to a second study, of T cells in Graves' hyperthyroidism and ophthalmopathy.

The sequences come from peripheral blood mononuclear cells (PBMCs), collected at new diagnosis, from a patient treated with antithyroid drugs. The chain joins TRBV27 to TRBJ2-1, with a tentative D call TRBD2 (5 bases). This clonotype was sampled from a woman between 25 and 40 years old with Graves disease. The CDR3 nucleotides read TGTGCCAGCAGCCAAAGCGGAGCCCGGCAGTTCTTC. Translated: CASSQSGARQFF.